This passage covers 15 T cell receptor beta chains from one sample sequenced in a study of vaccination effects on CD4 cells after COVID-19 (dated by TCRdb to 2022 to 2024). The method was the immunoSEQ multiplex PCR assay. TCRdb stores this immuneACCESS table with in-frame sequences only. Part of the clones is absent; in the studies checked, under half of the shortfall reflects unresolved V genes, and no reason is known for the rest. This sample lists 13,000 to 15,000 clones; around 84% were detected once. Together, the top ten hold around 30% of the sample. These receptors' antigens are unknown. In the ViraFEST assay, PBMC were stimulated with viral peptide pools, and TCR sequencing was then used to find antigen-specific CD4+ T cell clonotypes based on their expansion. After less than eleven days of culture, CD4+ T cells were isolated with the EasySep CD4+ T cell isolation kit. PCR-confirmed SARS-CoV-2 infection had occurred in convalescent patients between March and December 2020, before the Alpha, Beta and Delta variants emerged in the United States. Two doses of either the BNT162b2 or the mRNA-1273 mRNA SARS-CoV-2 vaccine were administered to participants.

Source: CD4+ T cells from PBMCs cultured with HCoV-NL63 spike peptides, taken after COVID-19 vaccination. Reading the label with the study, this specimen's cell subset or site is: HCoV-NL63 spike overlapping peptide pool stimulation. The receptors were sampled from a human donor who had a prior SARS-CoV-2 infection.

The chain couples TRBV6-5 to TRBJ1-2, with a tentative D call TRBD1 (5 bases). CDR3 size: 13 residues. Between the trimmed V and J ends, which lost 8 bases and 7 bases, there was a span of 17 bases. Germline V gives CDR1 MNHEY, CDR2 SVGAGI. The CDR3 coding sequence is TGTGCCAGCTCCTCTAGGGACTTGCGTGGCTACACCTTC. Translated: CASSSRDLRGYTF.

The chain recombines TRBV5-5 with TRBJ1-6, with a possible D match to TRBD1 (5 bases). From germline, CDR1 is SGHKS and CDR2 YYEKEE (reference sequence). V lost 0 bases and J lost 7, with 11 bases in between. There are 15 residues in the CDR3. CDR3 amino acids: CASSLAGTVNSPLHF. The CDR3 nucleotides are TGTGCCAGCAGCTTGGCCGGGACGGTGAATTCACCCCTCCACTTT.

The chain links TRBV2 to TRBJ1-5; 7 positions agree with TRBD1. Losses at the gene ends were 5 bases for V and 3 bases for J; bases not matched to a gene: 4. This CDR3 has 14 amino acids. Germline V CDR1 and CDR2: SNHLY, FYNNEI. The CDR3 coding sequence is TGTGCCAGCAGTCGGGACAGCGACAATCAGCCCCAGCATTTT. It yields the protein CASSRDSDNQPQHF.

This clone has just one count. The gene calls are TRBV5-4 and TRBJ1-2; 7 bases agree with TRBD1. Trimming at V came to 2 bases and at J to 3 bases, leaving 7 bases not matched to a gene. Germline values: CDR1 SGHNT, CDR2 YYREEE (reference sequence). CDR3 length: 15 amino acids. In DNA form, the CDR3 reads TGTGCCAGCAGCTTCCCAGGGGGGGGGCACTATGGCTACACCTTC. Translating it yields CASSFPGGGHYGYTF.

This chain joins TRBV11-3 and TRBJ2-1; TRBD2 agrees at 8 bases. The germline gives CDR1 SGHNT, CDR2 YENEEA. The V segment lost 5 bases and the J segment 2 bases; nucleotides outside the gene matches: 5. CDR3 length: 15 residues. CDR3 residues: CASSLTSGPYNEQFF. The CDR3 DNA sequence: TGTGCCAGCAGCCTCACTAGCGGTCCCTACAATGAGCAGTTCTTC.

This clone came up once. The chain employs TRBV4-2 and TRBJ2-5, with TRBD1 identical over 10 bases. With 4 bases clipped from V and 7 bases from J, the junction kept 9 bases outside the gene matches. CDR1 and CDR2 (germline): LGHNA, YNFKEQ. The CDR3 length is 15 residues. DNA for the CDR3: TGTGCCAGCAGCCCGTCCGTCCGGGACAGGGGGACCCAGTACTTC. Residues: CASSPSVRDRGTQYF.

CDR3 nucleotide sequence: TGTGCCAGCAGCCCACCATGGGGTGAGCAGTTCTTC. Residues: CASSPPWGEQFF. The chain recombines TRBV5-4 with TRBJ2-1; D is ambiguous. Germline-derived CDR1 and CDR2 are SGHNT and YYREEE (reference sequence). The CDR3 runs to 12 residues. Deletions cut 4 bases from V and 9 bases from J, with 11 bases between.

This clone was detected only a few times. CDR3 DNA: TGTGCCAGCAGCTCGGACAGAGAGTGGGGAGAGCAGTACTTC. Translated, it gives CASSSDREWGEQYF. The V gene is TRBV7-9, the J gene TRBJ2-7, with a possible D match to TRBD1 (6 bases). This CDR3 spans 14 amino acids. Germline lookup yields CDR1 SEHNR and CDR2 FQNEAQ (reference sequence). V was shortened by 4 bases and J by 7 bases, with 17 bases between the two germline ends.

This clone was counted only a few times. The V call is TRBV5-4, the J call TRBJ1-6; 11 bases line up with TRBD1. V lost 0 bases and J lost 7; bases outside the gene matches: 6. The germline V gene has CDR1 SGHNT and CDR2 YYREEE (reference sequence). This CDR3 is 17 amino acids long. The CDR3 DNA reads TGTGCCAGCAGCTTGGGTTTTGGACAGGGGGCAAATTCACCCCTCCACTTT. Its translation is CASSLGFGQGANSPLHF. Full variable domain (remainder filled in from reference TRBV5-4 and TRBJ1-6): ETGVTQSPTHLIKTRGQQVTLRCSSQSGHNTVSWYQQALGQGPQFIFQYYREEENGRGNFPPRFSGLQFPNYSSELNVNALELDDSALYLCASSLGFGQGANSPLHFGNGTRLTVT.

This chain links TRBV27 with TRBJ2-2; D is uncertain. V was trimmed by 2 bases and J by 0 bases, leaving 7 bases between them. The V gene's germline CDR1 is MNHEY and CDR2 SMNVEV (reference sequence). The CDR3 covers 15 residues. The CDR3 coding sequence is TGTGCCAGCAGTTTAGGAGCTACGAACACCGGGGAGCTGTTTTTT. This sequence encodes CASSLGATNTGELFF.

This clone was seen just once. This chain connects TRBV11-3 to TRBJ2-1; D may be TRBD2 (6 bases). Germline V lookup: CDR1 SGHNT, CDR2 YENEEA. V was clipped by 8 bases and J by 4 bases, with 9 bases between them. CDR3 length: 12 residues. CDR3 region: CASGRTYNEQFF. The CDR3 coding sequence is TGTGCCAGCGGGAGGACATACAATGAGCAGTTCTTC.

The count of this clone is one. This sequence joins TRBV9 and TRBJ1-5; 7 bases agree with TRBD1. This CDR3 has 20 residues. CDR1 and CDR2 (germline): SGDLS, YYNGEE. V gave up 6 bases and J gave up 0 bases; unmatched junction bases: 21. Here the CDR3 DNA reads TGTGCCAGCATACACCCCAGAAAAAGACAGGGTCCGGATAGCAATCAGCCCCAGCATTTT. This codes for CASIHPRKRQGPDSNQPQHF. The full variable domain, completed using reference TRBV9 and TRBJ1-5, is DSGVTQTPKHLITATGQRVTLRCSPRSGDLSVYWYQQSLDQGLQFLIQYYNGEERAKGNILERFSAQQFPDLHSELNLSSLELGDSALYFCASIHPRKRQGPDSNQPQHFGDGTRLSIL.

This clone was observed a handful of times. This chain joins TRBV2 and TRBJ2-5; 7 bases fit TRBD1. CDR1 is SNHLY, CDR2 FYNNEI, per germline. This CDR3 is 15 amino acids long. The V gene end was trimmed by 0 bases and the J gene end by 5 bases; junction bases not matched to a gene: 6. DNA for the CDR3: TGTGCCAGCAGTGAAGCAACAGGGGTTCCGGAGACCCAGTACTTC. Its translation: CASSEATGVPETQYF.

The genes are TRBV24-1 and TRBJ2-1, with 8 bases matching TRBD2. Per germline, CDR1 KGHDR and CDR2 SFDVKD. V shed 1 base, J shed 3 bases, and the junction held 4 bases outside the gene matches. The CDR3 runs 16 residues. CDR3 nucleotides: TGTGCCACCAGTGATTTAAGAGCGGGAGACTACAATGAGCAGTTCTTC. Amino acids: CATSDLRAGDYNEQFF.

The chain carries TRBV5-1 and TRBJ1-1, with 9 bases identical to TRBD1. This CDR3 has 15 residues. The junction had 4 bases not matched to a gene; V was cut back by 4 bases and J by 0 bases. The V gene's germline CDR1 is SGHRS and CDR2 YFSETQ. The CDR3 protein is CASSGWTGVNTEAFF. DNA of the CDR3: TGCGCCAGCAGCGGATGGACAGGGGTGAACACTGAAGCTTTCTTT.